This is a list of T cell receptor beta chains from one sample in a study of CD8+CD57+ T cells in acquired aplastic anemia. A single record per CDR3 protein comes from TCRdb applying MiXCR to the reads. Among some 140,000 distinct CDR3 sequences, more than 35% were seen once, and the ten largest hold around 8.4%. The material sequenced was sorted CD4+, CD8+, or CD8+CD57+ T cells (not recorded which) from PBMCs. The receptors come from a human donor in good health, serving as a control. Both conserved end residues are part of each CDR3. Fields, in order: D gene, CDR3 length, clone size, V gene, J gene, CDR3 DNA, CDR3 protein. A D gene is named only where the DNA matches it firmly. Rows may omit the clone size; those that give it use once, few, many or a size class.

>.|15|many|TRBV6-6|TRBJ1-6
TGTGCCAGCAGTTACGCGGGGGGCAAAGGATCACCCCTCCACTTT
CASSYAGGKGSPLHF
>.|14|many|TRBV5-5|TRBJ1-1
TGTGCCAGCAGCTGGGCGGGGATGAACACTGAAGCTTTCTTT
CASSWAGMNTEAFF
>.|14|many|TRBV20-1|TRBJ2-5
TGCAGTGCCCCGGAGAGGTCGCGACGAGAGACCCAGTACTTC
CSAPERSRRETQYF
>.|13|many|TRBV2|TRBJ1-3
TGTGCCAGTAAGTCCGGACCTGGAAACACCATATATTTT
CASKSGPGNTIYF
>TRBD1|16|many|TRBV6-1|TRBJ2-7
TGTGCCAGCAGTAAATCCGGGACAGGCGGGTCCGCCGAGCAGTACTTC
CASSKSGTGGSAEQYF
>.|14|many|TRBV28|TRBJ2-7
TGTGCCAGCAGTTTTACGATTGACCCCTACGAGCAGTACTTC
CASSFTIDPYEQYF
>.|13|.|TRBV10-1|TRBJ1-5
TGCGCCAGCAGTGCAGCCCAGAATCAGCCCCAGCATTTT
CASSAAQNQPQHF
>.|13|many|TRBV2|TRBJ2-5
TGTGCCAGCTCGGCGGGGAGACAAGAGACCCAGTACTTC
CASSAGRQETQYF
>.|18|.|TRBV19|TRBJ1-2
TGTGCCAGTAGCTCGGGCCGGGCGGATCTACTTATGGGCTATGGCTACACCTTC
CASSSGRADLLMGYGYTF
>.|13|.|TRBV10-3|TRBJ1-4
TGTGCCATCAGTGAGGGAAACGCTGAAAAACTGTTTTTT
CAISEGNAEKLFF
>TRBD1|13|many|TRBV5-1|TRBJ1-2
TGCGCCAGCAGCCCCGGGGACAGGTCTGGCTACACCTTC
CASSPGDRSGYTF
>TRBD1|15|many|TRBV5-1|TRBJ1-1
TGCGCCAGCAGCTTGGGGGACAGGGTGGGTACTGAAGCTTTCTTT
CASSLGDRVGTEAFF
>.|13|.|TRBV2|TRBJ2-5
TGTGCCAGCGGGCGCGGCAGCCAGGAGACCCAGTACTTC
CASGRGSQETQYF
>.|14|many|TRBV25-1|TRBJ1-2
TGTGCCAGCAGTGATCTTGGCAGGCTAGGCGGCTACACCTTC
CASSDLGRLGGYTF
>.|12|many|TRBV6-1|TRBJ2-7
TGTGCCAGCAGACCCTCGACTGGCGAGCAGTACTTC
CASRPSTGEQYF
>TRBD2|16|.|TRBV9|TRBJ2-3
TGTGCCAGCAGCGTAGCTACGCGGGGGGGAAGAGGTACGCAGTATTTT
CASSVATRGGRGTQYF
>.|14|.|TRBV24-1|TRBJ1-2
TGTGCCACCGGGCCTCGGGGCGTTGACTATGGCTACACCTTC
CATGPRGVDYGYTF
>.|12|once|TRBV2|TRBJ1-6
TGTGCCAGCAGTCGGACCGGGACTTACCTCCACTTT
CASSRTGTYLHF
>.|12|.|TRBV2|TRBJ2-7
TGCGCCGGCAGGGGTGACGGCTACGAGCAGTACTTC
CAGRGDGYEQYF
>TRBD1|13|.|TRBV15|TRBJ1-1
TGTGCCACCAGCAGCCGCCAGGGGGGGGGAGCTTTCTTT
CATSSRQGGGAFF
>TRBD2|17|many|TRBV7-9|TRBJ2-1
TGTGCCAGCAGCTTAGCGACGACTAGCGGGGCCTACAATGAGCAGTTCTTC
CASSLATTSGAYNEQFF
>.|16|many|TRBV20-1|TRBJ2-7
TGCAGTGCTAGAGATCCCTACGGGAGTCCAGTCGGCGAGCAGTACTTC
CSARDPYGSPVGEQYF
>.|11|many|TRBV20-1|TRBJ1-2
TGCAGTGCTAGAGATCAGACACTGTACACCTTC
CSARDQTLYTF
>TRBD1|15|.|TRBV19|TRBJ1-1
TGTGCCAGTAGTATTGACGGGACAGCCGACACTGAAGCTTTCTTT
CASSIDGTADTEAFF
>.|16|.|TRBV15|TRBJ2-2
TGTGCCACCAGCAGGAGTGCAGCGGATCAGTCCGGGGAGCTGTTTTTT
CATSRSAADQSGELFF
>.|13|many|TRBV9|TRBJ1-2
TGTGCCAGCAGCGTAGGAACGGAGGATGGCTACACCTTC
CASSVGTEDGYTF
>.|14|many|TRBV19|TRBJ1-1
TGTGCCAGTAGTCCCTCCCGGGGAGGTACCGAAGCTTTCTTT
CASSPSRGGTEAFF
>.|14|.|TRBV19|TRBJ2-7
TGTGCCAGTACGCCGGCGGGCAGCTCCTACGAGCAGTACTTC
CASTPAGSSYEQYF
>.|13|.|TRBV10-3|TRBJ2-7
TGTGCCTCCGGAAGGGGGGGGCATGACGAGCAGTACTTC
CASGRGGHDEQYF
>.|14|few|TRBV12-3/TRBV12-4|TRBJ1-2
TGTGCCAGCAGTCCTCGGACTGGGGGCGATGGCTACACCTTC
CASSPRTGGDGYTF
>TRBD1|16|.|TRBV24-1|TRBJ2-1
TGTGCCACCAGTGCCTCGGACAGGGGGAGGAACAATGAGCAGTTCTTC
CATSASDRGRNNEQFF
>TRBD2|16|many|TRBV20-1|TRBJ2-7
TGCAGTGCTAGACCCAGGGCCAGACTAGCGGCTTACGAGCAGTACTTC
CSARPRARLAAYEQYF
>.|12|few|TRBV10-3|TRBJ2-3
TGTGCCATCAGTGAGTCGCGGGATACGCAGTATTTT
CAISESRDTQYF
>TRBD1|13|many|TRBV29-1|TRBJ1-1
TGCAGCGTTGGGGCAGGGGGGGCCACTGAAGCTTTCTTT
CSVGAGGATEAFF
>.|13|.|TRBV19|TRBJ1-1
TGTGCCAGTACCCTCGGAGGGAACACTGAAGCTTTCTTT
CASTLGGNTEAFF
>.|16|.|TRBV3-1|TRBJ2-1
TGTGCCAGCAGCCGGATGATCGGGGGGCGTGTAGATGAGCAGTTCTTC
CASSRMIGGRVDEQFF
>TRBD1|14|few|TRBV7-9|TRBJ1-2
TGTGCCAGCAGCTCGGGACAGAACGTCTATGGCTACACCTTC
CASSSGQNVYGYTF
>.|14|many|TRBV5-1|TRBJ1-4
TGCGCCAGCAGCTTGCAACAGTCCGCCCAAAAACTGTTTTTT
CASSLQQSAQKLFF
>.|14|.|TRBV4-2|TRBJ2-2
TGTGCCAGCAGCCAAGTCAGGGGCGCCGGGGAGCTGTTTTTT
CASSQVRGAGELFF
>TRBD1|15|once|TRBV20-1|TRBJ1-5
TGCAGTGCTATCAGGGGGCCTCGTAGCAATCAGCCCCAGCATTTT
CSAIRGPRSNQPQHF
>TRBD1|13|few|TRBV5-1|TRBJ2-5
TGCGCCAGCAGATCAACAGGGGGGGAGACCCAGTACTTC
CASRSTGGETQYF
>.|16|.|TRBV3-1|TRBJ1-3
TGTGCCAGCAGCCAAGGTGGGGGCCATACTGGAAACACCATATATTTT
CASSQGGGHTGNTIYF
>TRBD2|15|once|TRBV5-6|TRBJ2-7
TGTGCCAGCAGCTCCATACTAGCGGGGCACTACGAGCAGTACTTC
CASSSILAGHYEQYF
>.|15|many|TRBV5-5|TRBJ1-4
TGTGCCAGCAGCTTGAACCCACTCAGTTGGGAAAAACTGTTTTTT
CASSLNPLSWEKLFF
>.|13|few|TRBV29-1|TRBJ2-3
TGCAGCGTAGCCTTAGGCGGCACAGATACGCAGTATTTT
CSVALGGTDTQYF
>.|16|few|TRBV18|TRBJ1-3
TGTGCCAGCCATCTCGGGGGGATAAGGCGCGGAAACACCATATATTTT
CASHLGGIRRGNTIYF
>.|12|.|TRBV19|TRBJ1-1
TGTGCCAGTAGGCAGGGGATGGGTGAAGCTTTCTTT
CASRQGMGEAFF
>.|16|many|TRBV4-2|TRBJ2-7
TGTGCCAGCAGCCAAGAGGTGTCGGGAGCATCCTACGAGCAGTACTTC
CASSQEVSGASYEQYF
>.|15|many|TRBV24-1|TRBJ1-2
TGTGCCACCAGTGATGCAGAGTTGGGGTTCCGCGGCTACACCTTC
CATSDAELGFRGYTF
>.|16|.|TRBV10-2|TRBJ2-6
TGCGCCAGCAGTGAATCGACAGGTTTTGGGGCCGACGTCCTGACTTTC
CASSESTGFGADVLTF
>.|18|many|TRBV13|TRBJ2-7
TGTGCCAGCAGCTCCGGGACTCAGGAGAAGGTGATGAGGGACGAGCAGTACTTC
CASSSGTQEKVMRDEQYF
>TRBD2|15|.|TRBV4-1|TRBJ2-7
TGCGCCAGCAGCCAAGGGACTAGCGGGACCTACGAGCAGTACTTC
CASSQGTSGTYEQYF
>TRBD1|13|many|TRBV6-6|TRBJ2-4
TGTGCCAGCAGTTCGTACAGGGGAGACATTCAGTACTTC
CASSSYRGDIQYF
>TRBD2|16|.|TRBV5-1|TRBJ2-7
TGCGCCGGCAGCTCGGGCTGGCTAGCGGGAGAAGGCGAGCAGTACTTC
CAGSSGWLAGEGEQYF
>.|14|.|TRBV20-1|TRBJ1-4
TGCAGTGCTAGAGGGGGACTTCCTGATGAAAAACTGTTTTTT
CSARGGLPDEKLFF
>.|11|many|TRBV6-1|TRBJ2-3
TGTGCCAGCAGTGAACGCAGGGATCAGTATTTT
CASSERRDQYF
>TRBD1|15|many|TRBV20-1|TRBJ1-5
TGCAGTGCTAGAGATGGGGCCAGGGGGTCTCAGCCCCAGCATTTT
CSARDGARGSQPQHF
>.|14|many|TRBV6-1|TRBJ1-5
TGTGCCAGCTCGGGTCAGGGGATTAATCAGCCCCAGCATTTT
CASSGQGINQPQHF
>.|15|few|TRBV18|TRBJ2-6
TGTGCCAGCTCGCGAGGGGGCTCTGGGGCCAACGTCCTGACTTTC
CASSRGGSGANVLTF